A selection of T cell receptor beta chains follows, all from one sample in a study of T cells in Graves' hyperthyroidism and ophthalmopathy. TCRdb re-analysed the multiplex PCR reads in MiXCR, keeping a single row per CDR3 protein. The top ten hold about 73% of the sample, which has around 400,000 distinct CDR3 sequences, 20% to 25% seen once. The sequenced material came from blood. These receptors were taken from a man aged 45-65 years with Graves' hyperthyroidism. The CDR3 runs from the conserved cysteine through the conserved F or W. The D gene is left open where the match is weak. Clone size, where shown, is once, few, many, or a class for clones that have expanded.

cdr3_length: 16
d_call: NA
j_call: TRBJ2-7
clone_size: NA
v_call: TRBV15
cdr3_aa: CATSGPRLSSSYEQYF
cdr3_nt: TGTGCCACCAGCGGACCCCGTTTGAGCAGCTCCTACGAGCAGTACTTC

cdr3_length: 16
d_call: TRBD1
j_call: TRBJ1-2
clone_size: few
v_call: TRBV2
cdr3_aa: CASSQTGTGALYGYTF
cdr3_nt: TGTGCCAGCAGTCAAACCGGGACAGGAGCCCTCTATGGCTACACCTTC

cdr3_length: 15
d_call: NA
j_call: TRBJ2-5
clone_size: once
v_call: TRBV3-1
cdr3_aa: CASSQGMGVQETQYF
cdr3_nt: TGTGCCAGCAGCCAAGGAATGGGGGTACAGGAGACCCAGTACTTC

cdr3_length: 14
d_call: NA
j_call: TRBJ2-7
clone_size: NA
v_call: TRBV2
cdr3_aa: CAGRTGAGVGEQYF
cdr3_nt: TGTGCCGGCAGAACAGGGGCGGGGGTAGGCGAGCAGTACTTC

cdr3_length: 16
d_call: TRBD2
j_call: TRBJ2-1
clone_size: many
v_call: TRBV13
cdr3_aa: CASSLQAGGRRNEQFF
cdr3_nt: TGTGCCAGCAGCTTACAGGCGGGAGGGCGGAGGAATGAGCAGTTCTTC

cdr3_length: 15
d_call: TRBD2
j_call: TRBJ2-1
clone_size: few
v_call: TRBV20-1
cdr3_aa: CSARDQRGTYNEQFF
cdr3_nt: TGCAGTGCTAGAGATCAGCGGGGGACCTACAATGAGCAGTTCTTC

cdr3_length: 14
d_call: NA
j_call: TRBJ2-1
clone_size: NA
v_call: TRBV12-3/TRBV12-4
cdr3_aa: CASSLSGPHNEQFF
cdr3_nt: TGTGCCAGCAGTTTGAGTGGACCGCACAATGAGCAGTTCTTC

cdr3_length: 16
d_call: TRBD2
j_call: TRBJ2-3
clone_size: NA
v_call: TRBV7-9
cdr3_aa: CASRLLAGGSTDTQYF
cdr3_nt: TGTGCCAGCAGACTACTAGCGGGAGGGAGTACAGATACGCAGTATTTT

cdr3_length: 16
d_call: TRBD1
j_call: TRBJ2-7
clone_size: NA
v_call: TRBV5-1
cdr3_aa: CASSSQHRDRADEQYF
cdr3_nt: TGCGCCAGCAGCTCCCAACACCGGGACAGGGCGGACGAGCAGTACTTC

cdr3_length: 13
d_call: NA
j_call: TRBJ2-3
clone_size: many
v_call: TRBV20-1
cdr3_aa: CSARVAGADTQYF
cdr3_nt: TGCAGTGCTAGAGTCGCAGGGGCAGATACGCAGTATTTT